These 9 T cell receptor beta chains came from one sample sequenced in a study of T-cell reconstitution after alpha-beta-depleted transplantation in children. A TCRbeta library incorporating unique molecular identifiers was prepared. Via MiXCR, TCRdb re-called the PCR reads, giving one row per CDR3 protein. The repertoire holds over 15,000 distinct CDR3 sequences, with roughly 12% as singletons. The input for sequencing was PBMCs, mostly from graft donor cells, taken 180 days after TCRalphabeta/CD19-depleted stem cell transplant. Receptors were obtained from a boy less than two years old who had a stem cell transplant for Wiskott-Aldrich syndrome, so the T cells may come from the graft donor.

This clonotype occurred many times. The CDR3 loop reads CSAPIPRDRGQREQYF. The CDR3 nucleotides are TGCAGTGCCCCTATTCCCCGGGACAGGGGGCAACGAGAGCAGTACTTC. V usage is TRBV20-1 and J usage is TRBJ2-7; 12 bases agree with TRBD1. The V segment lost 6 bases and the J segment 7 bases; nucleotides outside the gene matches: 16. CDR3 length: 16 residues. CDR1 and CDR2 from the germline V gene are DFQATT and SNEGSKA (reference sequence).

This rearrangement joins TRBV9 to TRBJ2-5; D remains unclear. Per the germline V gene, CDR1 is SGDLS and CDR2 is YYNGEE. Deletions cut 4 bases from V and 5 bases from J, with 9 bases between. This CDR3 comprises 12 residues. For the CDR3, the DNA is TGTGCCAGCAGCCCCCGTGGGGAGACCCAGTACTTC. Protein product: CASSPRGETQYF.

The chain couples TRBV9 to TRBJ2-1; TRBD2 matches at 10 bases. This CDR3 comprises 15 residues. The trim removed 1 base at V and 4 bases at J, leaving 2 bases unmatched. Germline-derived CDR1 and CDR2 are SGDLS and YYNGEE. Here the CDR3 DNA reads TGTGCCAGCAGCGTAACTAGCGGGATTTACAATGAGCAGTTCTTC. Amino acid sequence: CASSVTSGIYNEQFF. The full variable domain, rest sourced from reference TRBV9 and TRBJ2-1, is DSGVTQTPKHLITATGQRVTLRCSPRSGDLSVYWYQQSLDQGLQFLIQYYNGEERAKGNILERFSAQQFPDLHSELNLSSLELGDSALYFCASSVTSGIYNEQFFGPGTRLTVL.

This clonotype was seen ten or more times. V is TRBV9 and J is TRBJ2-5, with D tentatively TRBD2 (6 bases). V was shortened by 3 bases and J by 5 bases, with 17 bases between the two germline ends. Germline V gene lookup returns CDR1 SGDLS and CDR2 YYNGEE. This CDR3 spans 15 amino acids. This CDR3 reads CASSGGTDPGETQYF. The DNA of the CDR3 is TGTGCCAGCAGCGGCGGGACGGACCCGGGGGAGACCCAGTACTTC. The full variable domain, rest sourced from reference TRBV9 and TRBJ2-5, is DSGVTQTPKHLITATGQRVTLRCSPRSGDLSVYWYQQSLDQGLQFLIQYYNGEERAKGNILERFSAQQFPDLHSELNLSSLELGDSALYFCASSGGTDPGETQYFGPGTRLLVL.

The sample holds a few counts of this clonotype. This rearrangement joins TRBV7-9 to TRBJ1-1; D is uncertain. Germline V gene lookup returns CDR1 SEHNR and CDR2 FQNEAQ (reference sequence). V was pared by 3 bases and J by 2 bases, with 7 bases between. The CDR3 runs 13 residues. The CDR3 DNA reads TGTGCCAGCAGCTTTCACTTAAACACTGAAGCTTTCTTT. Its protein is CASSFHLNTEAFF.

The chain uses TRBV6-1 and TRBJ2-7; D call uncertain. Per the germline V gene, CDR1 is MNHNS and CDR2 is SASEGT. Trimming shortened V by 6 bases and J by 6 bases, and 18 bases separated the two germline ends. The CDR3 loop spans 14 amino acids. CDR3: CASSPGARGGEQYF. CDR3 DNA: TGTGCCAGCAGCCCCGGTGCCCGCGGTGGCGAGCAGTACTTC.

The J gene is TRBJ2-3, the V gene TRBV5-1; TRBD2 aligns across 7 bases. The ends lost 3 bases at V and 0 bases at J; junction bases unmatched: 13. The CDR3 is 18 residues long. The V gene's germline CDR1 is SGHRS and CDR2 YFSETQ. The CDR3 is CASSSRPSGISSTDTQYF. As DNA, the CDR3 is TGCGCCAGCAGCTCGCGGCCTAGCGGAATATCAAGCACAGATACGCAGTATTTT. The variable domain in full, with the rest retrieved from reference TRBV5-1 and TRBJ2-3, is KAGVTQTPRYLIKTRGQQVTLSCSPISGHRSVSWYQQTPGQGLQFLFEYFSETQRNKGNFPGRFSGRQFSNSRSEMNVSTLELGDSALYLCASSSRPSGISSTDTQYFGPGTRLTVL.

This chain uses TRBV21-1 with TRBJ2-3; the tabulated D call, TRBD1, remains unverified against the DNA. TRBV21-1 is assigned pseudogene status. The CDR3 has 14 amino acids. Here the CDR3 DNA reads TGTGCCAGCAGCCCTGAGGGGAGCACAGATACGCAGTATTTT. Translation gives CASSPEGSTDTQYF.

The chain has TRBV2 and TRBJ1-5; tentative D call: TRBD1 (5 bases). From germline, CDR1 is SNHLY and CDR2 FYNNEI. This CDR3 comprises 16 residues. Trimming pared 3 bases from V and 2 bases from J, leaving 14 bases between. The CDR3 DNA follows: TGTGCCAGCAGTGAGGGTCCGGGGCGCGGCAATCAGCCCCAGCATTTT. Translation gives CASSEGPGRGNQPQHF.